This T cell receptor beta chain was identified in a study of blood T cell repertoires in COVID-19 (dated by TCRdb to 2019 to 2021). Context from the whole study: Collaborator samples came from the United States, Italy and Spain and covered acute and convalescent phases of COVID-19. The prospective study material was composed of cDNA or gDNA derived from T cells, B-cell-depleted T cells, or PBMCs. Subjects who had been exposed to COVID-19, were actively infected with it, or had recovered from it provided the deeply sampled blood TCRbeta repertoires that made up the dataset. A freely available public database, intended as a resource for researchers studying the immune response to SARS-CoV-2, is where the repertoires were released. Samples were obtained from the ongoing ImmuneRACE study (first 160 participants) and from 1,254 subjects provided by 6 global collaborators. A de-identified subject ID, COVID-19 status, age in years and sex were almost always included in the sample metadata. Where available, HLA class I and class II types were taken from metadata supplied by the sample provider and were not determined by assay-based typing.

TCRbeta CDR3 regions were amplified from genomic DNA by means of the immunoSEQ Assay, a bias-controlled multiplex PCR. For the original study's pipeline: Within the assay, amplification of reference gene primers was used to estimate how many nucleated cells each sample contained. To quantify the absolute abundance of each unique TCRbeta CDR3 rearrangement, sequence reads were collapsed and filtered. For each sample, productive Simpson clonality was calculated as the square root of Simpson's diversity index over productive rearrangements. Held by TCRdb, this immuneACCESS table contains in-frame sequences only and omits some clones. Under half of the omission traces to an unresolved V gene where checked; the cause of the rest is unknown. V, J and clone size are taken as reported in that table, and D and trimming were inferred from the DNA itself. In all, the sample holds 100,000 to 150,000 clones, and approximately 86% of those were seen once. The top ten constitute 2% to 2.5% of the sample.

General conclusions and limits of the study: How much clinical and demographic metadata was included differed by source and by participant, and the metadata was provided uncurated.

Concerning this clone: Its target antigen remains unknown. The sample holds no much larger clone one base away, and base qualities are not on file.

In the prospective study, participants were 18 to 89 years old, resided in about two dozen geographic areas of the United States, and were enrolled through a virtual design. In the prospective study, cohorts were assigned on the basis of participant-reported clinical history obtained from a screening survey and a study questionnaire. Recovered participants in ImmuneRACE Cohort 3 were defined by two consecutive negative NP/OP PCR tests, clearance by a healthcare professional, or resolution of symptoms. In the prospective study, mobile phlebotomists collected whole blood, serum and a nasopharyngeal or oropharyngeal swab from each participant. Prospective study participants could optionally give additional blood draws and questionnaires over an approximately two-month period. Blood samples from the prospective study were shipped frozen or at room temperature prior to DNA extraction. Sequences MNHEY (CDR1) and SVGEGT (CDR2) are obtained from the germline V gene. From cysteine to phenylalanine, the CDR3 is 14 amino acids long. Solely the CDR3 DNA is kept, with 42 bases framed from the first base. Trimming removed 1 base from V and 7 bases from J; the gene matches leave 2 bases unexplained.

The receptor's source is a woman between 45 and 65 years old who had recovered from COVID-19. The source material was PBMCs or T cells enriched from blood (not recorded which). The sequence links TRBV6-2 or TRBV6-3 to TRBJ2-1; the central 9 bases match TRBD2. For the CDR3, the sequence is CASSYLAGENEQFF. Here is the DNA: TGTGCCAGCAGTTACTTAGCGGGGGAGAATGAGCAGTTCTTC.